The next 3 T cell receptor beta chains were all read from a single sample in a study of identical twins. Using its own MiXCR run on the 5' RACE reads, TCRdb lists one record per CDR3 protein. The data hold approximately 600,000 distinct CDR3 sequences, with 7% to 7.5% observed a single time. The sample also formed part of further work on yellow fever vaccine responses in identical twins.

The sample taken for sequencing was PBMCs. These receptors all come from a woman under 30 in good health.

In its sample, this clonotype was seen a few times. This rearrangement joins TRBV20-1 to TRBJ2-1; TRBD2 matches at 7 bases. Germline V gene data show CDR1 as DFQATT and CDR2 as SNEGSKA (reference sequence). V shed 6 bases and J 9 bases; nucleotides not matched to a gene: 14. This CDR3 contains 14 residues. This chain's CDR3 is CSAAGTKGRPEQFF. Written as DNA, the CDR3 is TGCAGTGCGGCCGGGACTAAGGGCAGACCTGAGCAGTTCTTC.

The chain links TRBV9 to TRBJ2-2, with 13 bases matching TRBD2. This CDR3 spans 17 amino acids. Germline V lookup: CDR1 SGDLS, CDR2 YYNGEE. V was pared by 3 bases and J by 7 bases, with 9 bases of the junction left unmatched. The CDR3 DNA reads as TGTGCCAGCAGCGCACAGGGACTAGCGGGACCTCTCGGGGAGCTGTTTTTT. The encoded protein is CASSAQGLAGPLGELFF.

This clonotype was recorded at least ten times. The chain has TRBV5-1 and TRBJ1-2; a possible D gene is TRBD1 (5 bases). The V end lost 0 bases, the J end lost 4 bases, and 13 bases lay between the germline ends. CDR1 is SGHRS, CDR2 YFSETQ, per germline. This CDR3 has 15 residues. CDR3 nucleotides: TGCGCCAGCAGCTTGGATGGTTCTGGGGGCTATGGCTACACCTTC. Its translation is CASSLDGSGGYGYTF.